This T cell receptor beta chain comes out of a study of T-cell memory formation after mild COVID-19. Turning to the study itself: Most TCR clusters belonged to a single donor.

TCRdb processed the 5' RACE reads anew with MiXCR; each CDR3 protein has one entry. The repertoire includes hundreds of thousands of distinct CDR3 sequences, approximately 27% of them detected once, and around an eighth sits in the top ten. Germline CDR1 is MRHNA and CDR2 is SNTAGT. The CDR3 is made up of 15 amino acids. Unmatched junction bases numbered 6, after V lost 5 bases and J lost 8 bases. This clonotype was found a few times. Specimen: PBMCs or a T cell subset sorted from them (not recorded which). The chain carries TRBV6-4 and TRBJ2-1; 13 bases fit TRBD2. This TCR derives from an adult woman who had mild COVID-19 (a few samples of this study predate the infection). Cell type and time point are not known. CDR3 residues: CASSSTSGGAYEQFF. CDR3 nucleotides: TGTGCCAGCAGTTCCACTAGCGGGGGGGCCTATGAGCAGTTCTTC.